A single sample is the source of the 14 T cell receptor beta chains below, sequenced in a study of shared clonotypes between healthy human individuals (dated by TCRdb to between 2020 and 2021). To prepare the library, the immunoSEQ multiplex PCR assay was applied. TCRdb's version of the immuneACCESS table is confined to in-frame rearrangements and falls short of the full clone set. An unresolved V gene accounts for under half of the shortfall where checked; the remainder is of unknown origin. Here the sample has hundreds of thousands of clones; around 90% occur a single time. The ten largest clones capture about 24% of the sample. CD8 naive samples were obtained by positive selection for CCR7 among CD45RO-negative cells, yielding a CD45RA+CCR7+ population from which TemRA cells were excluded. Specimen: naive CD8+ T cells sorted from blood. What this sample's cell subset or site label stands for: CD45RA+CCR7+. These receptors all stem from a man aged 25 to 45 in good health.

V is TRBV5-6 and J is TRBJ1-3; tentative D call: TRBD1 (5 bases). The CDR3 length is 15 residues. CDR1 is SGHDT and CDR2 is YYEEEE in the germline V gene. V dropped 0 bases and J dropped 2 bases, with 9 bases sitting between them. CDR3 coding DNA: TGTGCCAGCAGCTTGGTGCCGGGGGCTGGAAACACCATATATTTT. It is translated as CASSLVPGAGNTIYF.

The chain uses TRBV27 and TRBJ2-7, with D unresolved. The length of the CDR3 is 11 residues. Germline V lookup: CDR1 MNHEY, CDR2 SMNVEV (reference sequence). Deletions cut 6 bases from V and 6 bases from J, with 9 bases between. CDR3 protein: CASRSFSEQYF. The CDR3 DNA sequence: TGTGCCAGCAGGTCTTTTTCCGAGCAGTACTTC.

CDR3: CASRDPGLAGKWGTTDTQYF. The CDR3 region has the DNA TGTGCCAGCAGGGACCCGGGACTAGCGGGTAAATGGGGTACGACAGATACGCAGTATTTT. This sequence joins TRBV2 and TRBJ2-3, with 12 nucleotides matching TRBD2. V shed 6 bases, J shed 3 bases, and the junction held 19 bases outside the gene matches. Germline CDR1 is SNHLY and CDR2 is FYNNEI. The CDR3 runs to 20 residues.

This chain connects TRBV27 to TRBJ2-5; D gene ambiguous. Germline V gene sequence: CDR1 MNHEY, CDR2 SMNVEV (reference sequence). This CDR3 contains 14 residues. V lost 5 bases to trimming and J lost 4 bases, with 14 bases between them. The CDR3 is CASSPLWTGETQYF. CDR3 in DNA: TGTGCCAGCAGTCCCTTATGGACCGGAGAGACCCAGTACTTC.

This chain uses TRBV7-2 with TRBJ2-6; D is undetermined. Trimming removed 7 bases from V and 0 bases from J, with 7 bases in between. Germline CDR1 is SGHTA and CDR2 is FQGNSA. CDR3 size: 14 residues. The CDR3 reads CASTPTSGANVLTF. CDR3 DNA sequence: TGTGCCAGCACTCCAACCTCTGGGGCCAACGTCCTGACTTTC.

V is TRBV27 and J is TRBJ2-7; D gene ambiguous. The V end was cut by 3 bases, the J end by 2 bases, with 8 bases between. The germline V gene has CDR1 MNHEY and CDR2 SMNVEV (reference sequence). The CDR3 loop spans 13 amino acids. The CDR3, as DNA: TGTGCCAGCAGTTTCGCCCCAGCCTACGAGCAGTACTTC. Amino acid sequence: CASSFAPAYEQYF.

This chain uses TRBV6-6 with TRBJ2-1; possibly TRBD1 for D (5 bases). Trimming left V 5 bases short and J 11 bases short, with 10 bases between. The CDR3 length is 11 residues. Germline V gene lookup returns CDR1 MNHNY and CDR2 SVGAGI (reference sequence). The CDR3 here is CASSPGFQQFF. In nucleotides, the CDR3 is TGTGCCAGCAGTCCAGGGTTTCAGCAGTTCTTC.

The V call is TRBV12-2, the J call TRBJ1-2; the D segment call TRBD1 is taken from the table without a DNA check. TRBV12-2 is recorded as a pseudogene. The CDR3 extends over 15 amino acids. CDR3 sequence reads: CASHRTGHDYYGYTF. In DNA form, the CDR3 reads TGTGCAAGTCACCGCACAGGGCATGATTACTATGGCTACACCTTC.

The V gene is TRBV7-3, the J gene TRBJ2-3, with 7 positions matching TRBD1. The trim removed 5 bases at V and 6 bases at J, leaving 5 bases unmatched. The CDR3 is 13 amino acids. Germline assignment: CDR1 SGHTA and CDR2 FQGTGA. CDR3 region: CASSPTGMDTQYF. The CDR3 DNA follows: TGTGCCAGCAGCCCGACAGGGATGGATACGCAGTATTTT.

This clone has only one observation. The chain combines TRBV18 with TRBJ2-2; 10 bases match TRBD1. The length of the CDR3 is 17 residues. V was pared by 1 base and J by 1 base, with 3 bases of the junction left unmatched. Germline CDR1 is KGHSH and CDR2 is LQKENI. The DNA of the CDR3 is TGTGCCAGCTCACCACAGGACAGGGGGAGGAACACCGGGGAGCTGTTTTTT. Translated: CASSPQDRGRNTGELFF.

DNA for the CDR3: TGCGCCAGCAGCCAAGTTAGCGGGACCGGGGGGCAGTTCTTC. Amino acid sequence: CASSQVSGTGGQFF. The rearrangement uses TRBV4-1 and TRBJ2-1, with TRBD2 matching over 8 bases. From germline, CDR1 is MGHRA and CDR2 YSYEKL. This CDR3 comprises 14 residues. Trimming took 1 base from V and 12 from J; bases not matched to a gene: 8.

This chain uses TRBV28 with TRBJ2-7, with D perhaps assigned TRBD1 or TRBD2 (5 bases each). Per the germline V gene, CDR1 is MDHEN and CDR2 is SYDVKM. The CDR3 runs to 17 residues. With 10 bases removed from V and 2 bases from J, the gap between germline ends came to 27 bases. The chain's CDR3 is CATGTDISNRYPYEQYF. CDR3 nucleotides: TGTGCCACCGGGACCGATATCTCTAACCGTTACCCCTACGAGCAGTACTTC.

The rearrangement uses TRBV7-9 and TRBJ1-2; D gene uncertain. From germline, CDR1 is SEHNR and CDR2 FQNEAQ (reference sequence). This CDR3 is built from 15 residues. Trimming took 0 bases from V and 3 from J, leaving 11 bases between them. CDR3 nucleotides: TGTGCCAGCAGCTTAGCTTTGGGCCTCGACTATGGCTACACCTTC. Encoded protein: CASSLALGLDYGYTF.

The chain combines TRBV19 with TRBJ1-6, with 9 bases matching TRBD1. Per the germline V gene, CDR1 is LNHDA and CDR2 is SQIVND (reference sequence). Germline trimming cut 7 bases from V and 10 bases from J; bases unmatched to any gene: 8. This CDR3 is built from 14 residues. The CDR3 sequence: CASTLTGGGSPLHF. In DNA form, the CDR3 reads TGTGCCAGTACCTTAACAGGGGGCGGCTCACCCCTCCACTTT. The whole variable domain, remainder taken from reference TRBV19 and TRBJ1-6, is DGGITQSPKYLFRKEGQNVTLSCEQNLNHDAMYWYRQDPGQGLRLIYYSQIVNDFQKGDIAEGYSVSREKKESFPLTVTSAQKNPTAFYLCASTLTGGGSPLHFGNGTRLTVT.